These 2 T cell receptor beta chains share one sample of origin, sequenced in a study of preoperative IRX-2 immunotherapy in early breast cancer. The treatment was: preoperative locoregional IRX-2 cytokine immunotherapy. Sequencing used immunoSEQ multiplex PCR; TCRdb keeps in-frame clones, though not all of them. The data show 20,000 to 30,000 clones, about 83% seen once. This material consisted of lymph node tissue, taken before IRX-2 immunotherapy. All receptors come from a human donor with breast cancer.

This chain links TRBV6-8 with TRBJ2-2; D unclear. V was cut by 5 bases and J by 0 bases, with 10 bases left in between. CDR1 and CDR2 from the germline V gene are MNHGY and SAAAGT. The CDR3 runs to 15 residues. This CDR3 reads CASSLRQSNTGELFF. The CDR3, as DNA: TGTGCCAGCAGTCTCCGGCAGTCGAACACCGGGGAGCTGTTTTTT.

The chain couples TRBV11-3 to TRBJ2-1, with a tentative D call TRBD2 (6 bases). CDR1 is SGHNT, CDR2 YENEEA, per germline. V lost 3 bases, J lost 4 bases, and 19 bases lay in between. The CDR3 is 17 amino acids. CDR3 bases: TGTGCCAGCAGCTTGGCATGGTCTGGGACTTGGTACAATGAGCAGTTCTTC. This gives the protein CASSLAWSGTWYNEQFF.